This T cell receptor (beta chain) was obtained from a study of OX40 agonist ivuxolimab in advanced cancers. Turning to the study itself: Prior anti-PD-1, anti-PD-L1 or anti-CTLA-4 therapy was allowed; more than 30% had some. General observations from the study: Antigen specificity was not determined for the expanded peripheral T cells.

CDR3 length equals 15 residues. Germline trimming cut 5 bases from V and 0 bases from J; bases unmatched to any gene: 3. Germline values: CDR1 SEHNR, CDR2 FQNEAQ (reference sequence). Data came from immunoSEQ multiplex PCR; TCRdb stores just in-frame clones and leaves some out. There are tens of thousands of clones in the sample; 75% to 90% occur only once, and more than 5.5% lies in the top ten. A note on this clone: The antigen remains unidentified.

This sequence originates from an adult with an advanced solid tumor such as melanoma, head and neck, liver or kidney cancer. V gene TRBV7-9 combines with J gene TRBJ1-1; 10 nucleotides line up with TRBD1. Specimen: CD4+ or CD8+ T cells sorted from blood, collected in a trial of the OX40 agonist ivuxolimab. The CDR3 reads CASSLGQGVNTEAFF. In nucleotides, the CDR3 is TGTGCCAGCAGCCTAGGACAGGGGGTGAACACTGAAGCTTTCTTT.